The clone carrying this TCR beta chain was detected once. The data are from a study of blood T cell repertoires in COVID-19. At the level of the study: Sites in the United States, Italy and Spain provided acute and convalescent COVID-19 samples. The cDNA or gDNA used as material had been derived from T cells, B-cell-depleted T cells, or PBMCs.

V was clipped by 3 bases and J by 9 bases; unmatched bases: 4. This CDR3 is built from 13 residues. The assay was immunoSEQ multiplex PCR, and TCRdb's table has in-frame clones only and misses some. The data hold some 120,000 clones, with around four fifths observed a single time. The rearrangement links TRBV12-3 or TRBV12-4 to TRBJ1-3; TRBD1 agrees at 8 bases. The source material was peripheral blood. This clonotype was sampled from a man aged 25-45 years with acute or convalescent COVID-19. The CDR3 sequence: CASSFQQGGTIYF. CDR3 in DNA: TGTGCCAGCAGTTTTCAACAGGGGGGCACCATATATTTT.